The 9 T cell receptor beta chains below were found in one sample sequenced in a study of blood T cell repertoires in COVID-19. The data were produced by immunoSEQ multiplex PCR, yet TCRdb's version contains in-frame clones alone and is incomplete. The repertoire has over 95,000 clones, approximately 88% of them found once; the top ten carry around 8%. Sequencing used peripheral blood. The receptors stem from a woman between 40 and 55 years old with acute or convalescent COVID-19.

This clone showed up just a few times. The chain carries TRBV5-4 and TRBJ1-1, with TRBD1 identical over 9 bases. Germline lookup yields CDR1 SGHNT and CDR2 YYREEE (reference sequence). The CDR3 is 14 amino acids. V lost 2 bases and J lost 6; bases outside the gene matches: 5. The CDR3 region has the DNA TGTGCCAGCAGCTTAGGGACAGGGTTCTCTGAAGCTTTCTTT. This encodes CASSLGTGFSEAFF.

The chain uses TRBV28 and TRBJ2-3; 11 bases align to TRBD2. The ends lost 6 bases at V and 6 bases at J; junction bases unmatched: 8. The CDR3 loop spans 15 amino acids. Germline CDR1 reads MDHEN; CDR2 reads SYDVKM. The CDR3 is CASSNLAGGQDTQYF. CDR3 coding DNA: TGTGCCAGCAGCAACCTAGCGGGGGGCCAGGATACGCAGTATTTT.

This chain uses TRBV13 with TRBJ1-4; TRBD1 is a possible D gene (6 bases). CDR1 is PRHDT, CDR2 FYEKMQ, per germline (reference sequence). There are 13 residues in the CDR3. Trimming cost V 5 bases and J 11 bases, with 15 bases left between them. CDR3: CASSSDERGKLFF. The CDR3 region has the DNA TGTGCCAGCAGCAGTGATGAAAGGGGGAAACTGTTTTTT.

The count of this clone is one. The chain combines TRBV28 with TRBJ1-6, with D unresolved. Deletions cut 3 bases from V and 14 bases from J, with 14 bases between. The CDR3 length is 13 residues. From germline, CDR1 is MDHEN and CDR2 SYDVKM. In nucleotides, the CDR3 is TGTGCCAGCAGTTTGGTTACACCCACCACCCTCCACTTT. It yields the protein CASSLVTPTTLHF.

V and J are TRBV2 and TRBJ2-1; no definite D call. Germline V lookup: CDR1 SNHLY, CDR2 FYNNEI. Trimming cost V 6 bases and J 7 bases, with 4 bases left between them. This CDR3 spans 10 amino acids. The DNA of the CDR3 is TGTGCCAGCAGCGGTAATGAGCAGTTCTTC. Protein sequence: CASSGNEQFF. Filled out from reference TRBV2 and TRBJ2-1, the complete variable domain reads EPEVTQTPSHQVTQMGQEVILRCVPISNHLYFYWYRQILGQKVEFLVSFYNNEISEKSEIFDDQFSVERPDGSNFTLKIRSTKLEDSAMYFCASSGNEQFFGPGTRLTVL.

The chain couples TRBV28 to TRBJ2-5, with TRBD1 matching 7 bases. The V gene's germline CDR1 is MDHEN and CDR2 SYDVKM. The CDR3 covers 15 residues. Trimming cost V 6 bases and J 0 bases; bases outside gene matches: 7. In nucleotides, the CDR3 is TGTGCCAGCAGGAGGGGGCAGCCGTACCAAGAGACCCAGTACTTC. Protein: CASRRGQPYQETQYF.

Here the CDR3 reads CASSIGQAGYTF. The CDR3, as DNA: TGCGCCAGCAGCATAGGACAGGCTGGCTACACCTTC. The chain links TRBV5-1 to TRBJ1-2, with TRBD1 identical over 7 bases. The CDR3 extends over 12 amino acids. Germline V gene data show CDR1 as SGHRS and CDR2 as YFSETQ. The junction had 4 bases not matched to a gene; V was cut back by 4 bases and J by 7 bases.

J is TRBJ1-2 and V is TRBV6-1; D is possibly TRBD1 (5 bases). The V and J ends lost 2 bases and 0 bases respectively, with 7 bases between them. The CDR3 covers 14 residues. From germline, CDR1 is MNHNS and CDR2 SASEGT. The CDR3: CASSEQGANYGYTF. The DNA of the CDR3 is TGTGCCAGCAGTGAACAGGGTGCTAACTATGGCTACACCTTC.

V gene TRBV19 combines with J gene TRBJ1-1, with 7 bases matching TRBD1. The germline V gene encodes CDR1 LNHDA and CDR2 SQIVND (reference sequence). V trimming: 4 bases; J trimming: 3 bases; junction bases outside the gene matches: 5. CDR3 length: 14 amino acids. This chain's CDR3 is CASSTTGRHTEAFF. DNA for the CDR3: TGTGCCAGTAGTACGACAGGGCGACACACTGAAGCTTTCTTT.